The 18 T cell receptor beta chains given below trace back to one sample, sequenced in a study of persistence of HIV-infected CD4 T cells. Their antigen targets remain unknown. This was the immunoSEQ version 4 assay in survey mode. The protocol was immunoSEQ multiplex PCR, while the TCRdb copy is restricted to in-frame clones and leaves out a portion. The sample lists approximately 65,000 clones, about 77% occurring once. Overlapping HIV-1 Gag 15-mer peptides at 1 ug per peptide per mL were used. CD40L-negative CD69-negative CD45RO-high memory CD4+ T cells were sorted as populations depleted of antigen-responding cells. The sequences come from CD4+ T cells sorted from PBMCs after approximately 19-hour stimulation, collected from a patient who received antiretroviral therapy. These receptor sequences come from an adult man with HIV who was CMV-seropositive.

V usage is TRBV2 and J usage is TRBJ2-1, with a tentative D call TRBD2 (6 bases). Germline-derived CDR1 and CDR2 are SNHLY and FYNNEI. The CDR3 spans 15 residues. Trimming took 5 bases from V and 6 from J, leaving 17 bases between them. The CDR3: CASSQRPGTLNEQFF. CDR3 nucleotides: TGTGCCAGCAGTCAGAGACCCGGGACTCTCAATGAGCAGTTCTTC. Together with reference TRBV2 and TRBJ2-1, the CDR3 gives the full variable domain: EPEVTQTPSHQVTQMGQEVILRCVPISNHLYFYWYRQILGQKVEFLVSFYNNEISEKSEIFDDQFSVERPDGSNFTLKIRSTKLEDSAMYFCASSQRPGTLNEQFFGPGTRLTVL.

The genes are TRBV5-1 and TRBJ1-1; 7 bases map to TRBD1. J gave up 6 bases and V 2 bases, and 7 bases lay outside the gene matches. Looked up from germline, CDR1 is SGHRS and CDR2 is YFSETQ. This CDR3 contains 14 residues. This CDR3 reads CASSFNRGGAEAFF. The CDR3, as DNA: TGCGCCAGCAGCTTTAACAGGGGAGGGGCTGAAGCTTTCTTT.

This clone was picked up a small number of times. The chain joins TRBV3-1 (or the pseudogene TRBV3-2) to TRBJ1-1, with D maybe TRBD1 (6 bases). The CDR3 is 15 residues long. Per germline, CDR1 LGHDT and CDR2 YNNKEL (reference sequence). V shed 4 bases and J shed 1 base, with 13 bases lying between them. In DNA, the CDR3 is TGTGCCAGCAGCCCTCTATGGACAGCGAACACTGAAGCTTTCTTT. It yields the protein CASSPLWTANTEAFF.

There are a few counts of this clone. The chain links TRBV19 to TRBJ2-7, with 8 bases lining up with TRBD1. Germline CDR1 is LNHDA and CDR2 is SQIVND (reference sequence). J was trimmed by 4 bases and V by 8 bases; bases with no gene match: 7. CDR3 size: 13 residues. In DNA, the CDR3 is TGTGCCAGTCAGGGGGCCGGATTTTACGAGCAGTACTTC. As protein: CASQGAGFYEQYF.

The rearrangement joins TRBV2 to TRBJ2-1, with D possibly called TRBD1 or TRBD2 (5 bases each). The V gene's germline CDR1 is SNHLY and CDR2 FYNNEI. This CDR3 comprises 12 residues. Between the trimmed V and J ends, which lost 1 base and 7 bases, there was a span of 5 bases. The CDR3 DNA sequence: TGTGCCAGCAGTGAAGGGGGGAATGAGCAGTTCTTC. Amino acid sequence: CASSEGGNEQFF.

This clone appeared a single time. The J gene is TRBJ1-2, the V gene TRBV5-1; D call uncertain. The CDR3 totals 14 residues. Germline CDR1 reads SGHRS; CDR2 reads YFSETQ. Trimming removed 5 bases at V and 0 bases at J, with 11 bases between. CDR3 nucleotide sequence: TGCGCCAGCAGATTAGACCCAGCTAACTATGGCTACACCTTC. Amino acids: CASRLDPANYGYTF.

This clone was counted between two and nine times. The chain uses TRBV2 and TRBJ2-2; D may be TRBD1 (6 bases). V was pared by 8 bases and J by 7 bases, with 14 bases between. The CDR3 is 13 amino acids. Germline CDR1 reads SNHLY; CDR2 reads FYNNEI. The CDR3 protein is CASWGQAGGELFF. For the CDR3, the DNA is TGTGCCAGCTGGGGGCAGGCGGGCGGGGAGCTGTTTTTT.

V and J are TRBV12-3 or TRBV12-4 and TRBJ1-2; D remains unclear. This CDR3 is built from 12 residues. V gave up 5 bases and J gave up 4 bases, with 8 bases separating them. The CDR3 sequence: CASSIESYGYTF. The CDR3 DNA sequence: TGTGCCAGCAGTATCGAAAGCTATGGCTACACCTTC.

The genes are TRBV6-2 or TRBV6-3 and TRBJ1-2; TRBD1 matches at 10 bases. V shed 4 bases, J shed 6 bases, and the junction held 5 bases outside the gene matches. From germline, CDR1 is MNHEY and CDR2 SVGEGT. The CDR3 has 14 amino acids. The CDR3 DNA reads TGTGCCAGCAGTTCGGGACAGGGGAGACATGGCTACACCTTC. Its protein is CASSSGQGRHGYTF.

Only a few counts were recorded for this clone. CDR3 in DNA: TGTGCCAGCAGTGAAGGGGGCAACGAGCAGTACTTC. It encodes CASSEGGNEQYF. J is TRBJ2-7 and V is TRBV2; possibly TRBD1 for D (5 bases). The V and J ends lost 1 base and 5 bases respectively, with 6 bases between them. CDR3 length: 12 amino acids. CDR1 SNHLY and CDR2 FYNNEI come from the germline V gene.

In its sample, this clone was seen a few times. The rearrangement joins TRBV3-1 (or the pseudogene TRBV3-2) to TRBJ2-5, with 14 bases aligning to TRBD2. The CDR3 consists of 17 residues. CDR1 LGHDT and CDR2 YNNKEL come from the germline V gene (reference sequence). V was pared by 8 bases and J by 1 base, with 9 bases of the junction left unmatched. CDR3 bases: TGTGCCAGCCGCCTAGGGACTAGCGGGGGACCCCAAGAGACCCAGTACTTC. This encodes CASRLGTSGGPQETQYF.

The chain is built from TRBV3-1 (or the pseudogene TRBV3-2) and TRBJ1-5; TRBD1 matches at 7 bases. V lost 3 bases and J lost 6; bases outside the gene matches: 2. The CDR3 has 13 amino acids. In germline, CDR1 is LGHDT, CDR2 YNNKEL (reference sequence). The CDR3 region has the DNA TGTGCCAGCAGCCAGCCAGGGGGTCAGCCCCAGCATTTT. Translated: CASSQPGGQPQHF.

V is TRBV5-8 and J is TRBJ1-1; D is ambiguous. Trimming removed 0 bases at V and 3 bases at J, with 12 bases between. This CDR3 contains 15 residues. Germline V gives CDR1 SGHTS, CDR2 YDEGEE. CDR3 residues: CASSLGGNRYTEAFF. CDR3 sequence (DNA): TGTGCCAGCAGCTTGGGCGGAAATAGATACACTGAAGCTTTCTTT.

The chain has TRBV13 and TRBJ2-1, with D unresolved. Germline values: CDR1 PRHDT, CDR2 FYEKMQ (reference sequence). The CDR3 extends over 13 amino acids. V was clipped by 11 bases and J by 5 bases, with 16 bases between them. Here the CDR3 reads CALGQIVHNEQFF. DNA for the CDR3: TGTGCCTTGGGCCAGATTGTTCACAATGAGCAGTTCTTC. Using reference TRBV13 and TRBJ2-1 for the parts outside the CDR3, the full variable domain is AAGVIQSPRHLIKEKRETATLKCYPIPRHDTVYWYQQGPGQDPQFLISFYEKMQSDKGSIPDRFSAQQFSDYHSELNMSSLELGDSALYFCALGQIVHNEQFFGPGTRLTVL.

The V call is TRBV6-5, the J call TRBJ2-1; 10 bases fit TRBD1. The CDR3 loop spans 15 amino acids. Germline trimming cut 5 bases from V and 3 bases from J; bases unmatched to any gene: 4. The germline V gene has CDR1 MNHEY and CDR2 SVGAGI. The CDR3 DNA reads TGTGCCAGCAGTCTCCGGGACAGGGGCTACAATGAGCAGTTCTTC. Amino acids: CASSLRDRGYNEQFF.

The rearrangement uses TRBV7-9 and TRBJ1-5, with a possible D match to TRBD1 (6 bases). The CDR3 sequence is 17 residues long. The germline V and J ends were trimmed by 5 bases and 0 bases, with 17 bases remaining between them. Germline V CDR1 and CDR2: SEHNR, FQNEAQ (reference sequence). In DNA, the CDR3 is TGTGCCAGCAGCCCCAGCGGGGGGGCTGGTAGCAATCAGCCCCAGCATTTT. Encoded protein: CASSPSGGAGSNQPQHF.

This chain uses TRBV7-8 with TRBJ1-6, with unresolved D. Germline CDR1 SGHVS, CDR2 FQNEAQ. Trimming pared 5 bases from V and 7 bases from J, leaving 6 bases between. The CDR3 runs to 12 residues. Written as DNA, the CDR3 is TGTGCCAGCAGCCACAGCAATTCACCCCTCCACTTT. Its protein is CASSHSNSPLHF.

The chain is built from TRBV29-1 and TRBJ1-5, with 8 bases fitting TRBD1. Germline loops: CDR1 SQVTM, CDR2 ANQGSEA. This CDR3 has 15 residues. J was trimmed by 6 bases and V by 5 bases; bases with no gene match: 12. CDR3: CSVRTGRGTGQPQHF. The CDR3 DNA follows: TGCAGCGTTCGGACAGGGAGGGGGACAGGTCAGCCCCAGCATTTT.